This TCR beta chain came from a study of identical twins. Template switching supplied a universal primer site; unique molecular identifiers were carried on the cDNA. TCRdb used MiXCR to reprocess the 5' RACE reads, holding one entry per CDR3 protein. The sample consists of about 520,000 distinct CDR3 sequences, about 20% of them appearing once. This CDR3 has 16 residues. Germline lookup yields CDR1 DFQATT and CDR2 SNEGSKA (reference sequence). Trimming removed 5 bases from V and 2 bases from J; junction bases left unmatched: 10. This clonotype was picked up many times. These same data were also listed under a study on T cells expressing NK-cell markers. This second report adds: One of the eight sequenced donors was seronegative, whereas the other seven were HCMV-seropositive. In a group of five to seven donors, dominant NKG2C+ clonotypes represented about 1.0-8% of CD8+ T cells.

This receptor was identified in a woman aged 18-29 years in good health. Material for sequencing was CD4+ T cells sorted from blood. The rearrangement links TRBV20-1 to TRBJ2-3; 10 bases map to TRBD2. CDR3 DNA sequence: TGCAGTGCTGCCAGGGGTAGCGGGAGGATCACAGATACGCAGTATTTT. Amino acids: CSAARGSGRITDTQYF.